The 25 T cell receptor beta chains below were found in one sample sequenced in a study of monozygotic twins with inflammatory bowel disease. TCRdb derives one entry per CDR3 protein from the 5' RACE reads, leaving out DNA. This sample contains roughly 150,000 distinct CDR3 sequences. The sequenced sample was blood. Receptors originate from a human donor with ulcerative colitis or Crohn's disease, or a healthy co-twin of an affected twin (not recorded which).

The chain employs TRBV7-9 and TRBJ2-7; the D call of TRBD1 rests on TCRdb alone, since no DNA is present to check it. Per the germline V gene, CDR1 is SEHNR and CDR2 is FQNEAQ (reference sequence). The CDR3 spans 15 residues. CDR3: CASSLAVGQGYEQYF.

The rearrangement joins TRBV29-1 to TRBJ2-1; TCRdb gives TRBD2 as the D gene, but with no DNA this cannot be confirmed. Germline loops: CDR1 SQVTM, CDR2 ANQGSEA. The CDR3 covers 15 residues. This CDR3 reads CSVEAQRAFANEQFF.

The chain is built from TRBV20-1 and TRBJ1-2. The CDR3 length is 13 residues. Looked up from germline, CDR1 is DFQATT and CDR2 is SNEGSKA (reference sequence). The CDR3 spells CSASKSSIYGYTF.

V gene TRBV20-1 combines with J gene TRBJ1-2; no DNA is available, so the TRBD1 call from TCRdb remains unchecked. The CDR3 spans 13 residues. CDR1 and CDR2 from the germline V gene are DFQATT and SNEGSKA (reference sequence). The CDR3 sequence: CSARTATPYGYTF.

The chain couples TRBV28 to TRBJ2-3. The V gene's germline CDR1 is MDHEN and CDR2 SYDVKM. This CDR3 spans 13 amino acids. The CDR3 loop is CASQGHSTDTQYF.

The chain couples TRBV20-1 to TRBJ2-1; there is no DNA to check the TCRdb D call of TRBD2. From germline, CDR1 is DFQATT and CDR2 SNEGSKA (reference sequence). The CDR3 totals 15 residues. CDR3: CSASTSGSPYNEQFF.

The chain links TRBV10-3 to TRBJ1-1. The CDR3 has 15 amino acids. Germline V gives CDR1 ENHRY, CDR2 SYGVKD. The CDR3 protein is CAISESAELNTEAFF.

The chain joins TRBV7-2 to TRBJ2-7. Germline V CDR1 and CDR2: SGHTA, FQGNSA. This CDR3 contains 12 residues. CDR3 loop: CASSYGQSEQYF.

V and J are TRBV4-2 and TRBJ2-2; there is no DNA to check the TCRdb D call of TRBD2. Germline V CDR1 and CDR2: LGHNA, YNFKEQ. The CDR3 runs 20 residues. CDR3 residues: CASSQWSDGLAGGVTGELFF.

The chain employs TRBV14 and TRBJ2-1; without DNA, the TCRdb call of TRBD1 cannot be checked. From germline, CDR1 is SGHDN and CDR2 FVKESK. The CDR3 is 15 amino acids. CDR3 loop: CASSQRTGGYNEQFF.

The chain combines TRBV2 with TRBJ1-1; there is no DNA to check the TCRdb D call of TRBD1. The length of the CDR3 is 14 residues. Germline V gene data show CDR1 as SNHLY and CDR2 as FYNNEI. CDR3 amino acids: CASSPLQGNTEAFF. The full variable domain, in which reference TRBV2 and TRBJ1-1 provide the parts outside the CDR3, is EPEVTQTPSHQVTQMGQEVILRCVPISNHLYFYWYRQILGQKVEFLVSFYNNEISEKSEIFDDQFSVERPDGSNFTLKIRSTKLEDSAMYFCASSPLQGNTEAFFGQGTRLTVV.

This sequence joins TRBV6-4 and TRBJ2-3; TCRdb indicates TRBD2, and absent DNA this call remains unverified. The CDR3 sequence is 16 residues long. The germline CDR1 and CDR2 sequences are MRHNA and SNTAGT. This CDR3 is CASSPIAGVVTDTQYF.

The chain combines TRBV9 with TRBJ1-1; TCRdb returns TRBD1, unconfirmable since there is no DNA. The germline V gene has CDR1 SGDLS and CDR2 YYNGEE. The CDR3 consists of 14 residues. CDR3 sequence reads: CASSFGQANTEAFF. Full variable domain (rest looked up from reference TRBV9 and TRBJ1-1): DSGVTQTPKHLITATGQRVTLRCSPRSGDLSVYWYQQSLDQGLQFLIQYYNGEERAKGNILERFSAQQFPDLHSELNLSSLELGDSALYFCASSFGQANTEAFFGQGTRLTVV.

The rearrangement links TRBV7-9 to TRBJ1-1; TCRdb picks TRBD1, but there is no DNA to check that call. Germline CDR1 is SEHNR and CDR2 is FQNEAQ (reference sequence). CDR3 length: 17 residues. The CDR3 here is CASRAGTSHQGNTEAFF.

This rearrangement joins TRBV20-1 to TRBJ2-6. This CDR3 contains 12 residues. The germline CDR1 and CDR2 sequences are DFQATT and SNEGSKA (reference sequence). This CDR3 is CSARAGANVLTF.

The chain recombines TRBV7-9 with TRBJ2-1; the TRBD2 assignment by TCRdb is unverifiable without DNA. The CDR3 sequence is 16 residues long. Germline V gene lookup returns CDR1 SEHNR and CDR2 FQNEAQ (reference sequence). CDR3 loop: CASSLLAGGPGNEQFF.

The genes are TRBV2 and TRBJ1-6; the TCRdb call, TRBD1, lacks DNA for checking. The CDR3 is 14 residues long. Germline CDR1 SNHLY, CDR2 FYNNEI. This CDR3 reads CASSSGQGASPLHF.

The chain combines TRBV5-1 with TRBJ2-3; there is no DNA to check the TCRdb D call of TRBD2. This CDR3 is built from 16 residues. Germline V gene lookup returns CDR1 SGHRS and CDR2 YFSETQ. CDR3 sequence reads: CASSAGLAGFADTQYF. Using reference TRBV5-1 and TRBJ2-3 for the parts outside the CDR3, the full variable domain is KAGVTQTPRYLIKTRGQQVTLSCSPISGHRSVSWYQQTPGQGLQFLFEYFSETQRNKGNFPGRFSGRQFSNSRSEMNVSTLELGDSALYLCASSAGLAGFADTQYFGPGTRLTVL.

The V and J genes are TRBV6-5 and TRBJ2-1; TCRdb returns TRBD2, unconfirmable since there is no DNA. The CDR3 length is 15 residues. Germline V gene data show CDR1 as MNHEY and CDR2 as SVGAGI. CDR3: CASSYQLAGGREQFF.

This chain joins TRBV6-1 and TRBJ2-1; lacking DNA, the TRBD2 call made by TCRdb goes unchecked. In germline, CDR1 is MNHNS, CDR2 SASEGT. The CDR3 consists of 15 residues. CDR3 sequence reads: CASRPPLAGRNEQFF.

The V gene is TRBV20-1, the J gene TRBJ2-5. Germline CDR1 and CDR2: DFQATT and SNEGSKA (reference sequence). CDR3 length: 15 residues. This CDR3 reads CSARDGTGNQETQYF.

The genes are TRBV27 and TRBJ2-2; the D call of TRBD2 rests on TCRdb alone, since no DNA is present to check it. Germline assignment: CDR1 MNHEY and CDR2 SMNVEV (reference sequence). The CDR3 is 12 amino acids. CDR3: CASSPAAGELFF.

V is TRBV7-9 and J is TRBJ1-2. The CDR3 is made up of 13 amino acids. The germline CDR1 and CDR2 sequences are SEHNR and FQNEAQ (reference sequence). CDR3 region: CASSGGRSYGYTF.

J is TRBJ2-1 and V is TRBV5-1; TCRdb gives TRBD1 as the D gene, but with no DNA this cannot be confirmed. Germline CDR1 and CDR2: SGHRS and YFSETQ. The CDR3 is made up of 15 amino acids. This CDR3 is CASSLVPGQGNEQFF.

The genes are TRBV9 and TRBJ1-6; TCRdb designates TRBD1, a call that cannot be tested without DNA. Germline values: CDR1 SGDLS, CDR2 YYNGEE. The CDR3 consists of 14 residues. Here the CDR3 reads CASSVGTGNSPLHF.